This T cell receptor beta chain was documented in a study of OX40 agonist ivuxolimab in advanced cancers. Overall study: Under the entry rules, prior anti-PD-1, anti-PD-L1 or anti-CTLA-4 therapy was allowed, and less than 50% had some. Study findings and constraints: The CD4+ and CD8+ T cells in the blood had expanded clonally by week 6 at 0.1 to 3.0 mg/kg. Among the lowest peripheral clonal expansion occurred in 0.1-3.0 mg/kg partial responders. Normalized expansion of T-cell clones was also low for some nonresponders.

V was clipped by 5 bases and J by 1 base; unmatched bases: 4. The germline V gene has CDR1 LNHDA and CDR2 SQIVND (reference sequence). The CDR3 consists of 16 residues. Data came from immunoSEQ multiplex PCR; TCRdb stores just in-frame clones and leaves some out. The repertoire includes around 56,000 clones, around 83% of them detected once, and approximately 4.5% sits in the top ten. Of note for this clone: Its antigen is not known.

This receptor was taken from an adult with an advanced solid tumor such as melanoma, head and neck, liver or kidney cancer. The J gene is TRBJ2-2, the V gene TRBV19; 10 bases map to TRBD2. The starting material was CD4+ or CD8+ T cells sorted from blood, obtained in a trial of the OX40 agonist ivuxolimab. In DNA form, the CDR3 reads TGTGCCAGTAGTCCCAGACTAGCGGGGAACACCGGGGAGCTGTTTTTT. Protein product: CASSPRLAGNTGELFF.